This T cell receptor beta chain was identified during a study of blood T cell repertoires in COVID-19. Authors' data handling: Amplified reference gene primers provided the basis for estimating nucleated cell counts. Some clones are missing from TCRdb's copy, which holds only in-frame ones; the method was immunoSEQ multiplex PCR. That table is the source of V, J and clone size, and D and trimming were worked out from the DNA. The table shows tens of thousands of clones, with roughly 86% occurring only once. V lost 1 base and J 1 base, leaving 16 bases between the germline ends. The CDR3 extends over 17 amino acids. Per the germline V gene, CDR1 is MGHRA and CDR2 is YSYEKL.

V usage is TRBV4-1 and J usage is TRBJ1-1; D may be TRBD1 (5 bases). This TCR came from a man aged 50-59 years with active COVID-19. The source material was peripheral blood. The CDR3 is CASSQGGVAEPNTEAFF. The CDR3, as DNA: TGCGCCAGCAGCCAAGGGGGGGTCGCTGAACCGAACACTGAAGCTTTCTTT.